Sequencing of this T cell receptor (beta chain) was carried out in a study of blood T cell repertoires in COVID-19. In the authors' methods: Amplification from reference gene primers served as the basis for estimated nucleated cell counts. The method was immunoSEQ multiplex PCR; TCRdb's version includes in-frame clones alone and lacks a portion of them. That table is the source of V, J and clone size, and D and trimming were worked out from the DNA. The sample yields roughly 250,000 clones, approximately 83% seen once. There are 17 residues in the CDR3. Trimming removed 2 bases from V and 2 bases from J, with 19 bases in between. CDR1 and CDR2 from the germline V gene are LNHDA and SQIVND (reference sequence). A single count supports this clone. All enrollees were about 18 to 89 years old and from roughly 22 US areas.

This TCR was recovered from a woman aged 40 to 50 with acute COVID-19. What was sequenced was PBMCs or T cells enriched from blood (not recorded which). This rearrangement joins TRBV19 to TRBJ2-7, with D possibly TRBD1 on 6 matching bases. CDR3 in amino acids: CASSISGDKFLPYEQYF. DNA for the CDR3: TGTGCCAGTAGTATATCAGGGGACAAATTTTTACCCTACGAGCAGTACTTC.